This is a list of T cell receptor beta chains from one sample in a study of CD8 T cells in Susac syndrome. TCRdb called the immunoSEQ multiplex PCR reads again in MiXCR, with one record for every CDR3 protein. The table lists 80,000 to 90,000 distinct CDR3 sequences, about 93% of them singletons. Specimen: CD8+ T cells from PBMCs. Receptors originate from a human donor in good health. Both conserved end residues are part of each CDR3. D genes are given only for firm matches. Expanded clones are given a class, and other clones once, few, many or no size at all.

j_gene,d_gene,v_gene,abundance,CDR3nt,CDR3aa
TRBJ1-1,TRBD1,TRBV29-1,.,TGCAGCGTTGGACAGGGTACTGAAGCTTTCTTT,CSVGQGTEAFF
TRBJ2-1,.,TRBV7-2,.,TGTGCCAGCAGCAATTTGGATGAGCAGTTCTTC,CASSNLDEQFF
TRBJ2-7,.,TRBV5-1,.,TGCGCCAGCAGCGAGGCCGGGACTCCCCTCGAGCAGTACTTC,CASSEAGTPLEQYF
TRBJ2-1,TRBD2,TRBV6-5,.,TGTGCCACCGAGGTGGGGGGGGCCTACAATGAGCAGTTCTTC,CATEVGGAYNEQFF
TRBJ2-1,.,TRBV6-4,.,TGTGCCAGCAGTGACTCTGGCTCCTACAATGAGCAGTTCTTC,CASSDSGSYNEQFF
TRBJ1-1,.,TRBV7-6,.,TGTGCCAGCAGCTTAGCGGAGGAACAGGATGAAGCTTTCTTT,CASSLAEEQDEAFF
TRBJ1-1,.,TRBV29-1,once,TGCAGCGTTGAAGAGGGTTCGGTGAACACTGAAGCTTTCTTT,CSVEEGSVNTEAFF
TRBJ1-2,.,TRBV12-3/TRBV12-4,.,TGTGCCAGCAGTTCCGGGACGTCTGGCTACACCTTC,CASSSGTSGYTF
TRBJ2-3,.,TRBV6-5,.,TGTGCCAGCAGTTATCGAAGGGGCACAGATACGCAGTATTTT,CASSYRRGTDTQYF
TRBJ1-5,.,TRBV20-1,.,TGCAGTGCTAGAGTAGAGGGGAGCAATCAGCCCCAGCATTTT,CSARVEGSNQPQHF
TRBJ1-1,TRBD1,TRBV9,.,TGTGCCAGCAGGGGAACAGGGGAAGAAGCTTTCTTT,CASRGTGEEAFF
TRBJ2-7,.,TRBV5-4,.,TGTGCCAGCAGCGGGGGCGGGGTTCAGTACTTC,CASSGGGVQYF
TRBJ1-1,.,TRBV5-8,.,TGTGCCAGCAGCTTGGAACAGGCGGCCACTGAAGCTTTCTTT,CASSLEQAATEAFF
TRBJ2-7,TRBD1,TRBV5-1,.,TGCGCCAGCAGCTCCTCGGGACAGGCCCCCCTGGTCTACGAGCAGTACTTC,CASSSSGQAPLVYEQYF
TRBJ2-7,TRBD2,TRBV27,.,TGTGCCAGCAGTTTATCGGCCAGCGGGGTTATGGAGCAGTACTTC,CASSLSASGVMEQYF
TRBJ1-5,.,TRBV19,once,TGTGCCAGTAGTATAACGGACACCCAGCCCCAGCATTTT,CASSITDTQPQHF
TRBJ2-3,TRBD2,TRBV5-6,.,TGTGCCAGCAGCTTTGCCGACTGGAGGGGAGGGACAGATACGCAGTATTTT,CASSFADWRGGTDTQYF
TRBJ2-3,TRBD2,TRBV7-3,.,TGTGCCAGCAGCCCACAAGGAGGTCTAGCGGGTAGCACAGATGCGCAGTATTTT,CASSPQGGLAGSTDAQYF
TRBJ2-3,TRBD2,TRBV7-3,.,TGTGCCAGCAGATTAACTAGCGGGGGCACAGATACGCAGTATTTT,CASRLTSGGTDTQYF
TRBJ1-2,.,TRBV29-1,.,TGCAGCGGCTGGACTGGGGGGGACTATGGCTACACCTTC,CSGWTGGDYGYTF
TRBJ2-7,TRBD1,TRBV4-2,.,TGTGCCAGCAGCCCAGGGGACAGCTCGGCCTCCTACGAGCAGTACTTC,CASSPGDSSASYEQYF
TRBJ2-7,.,TRBV11-2,.,TGTGCCAGCAGCGTCGGGGGTGAGCAGTACTTC,CASSVGGEQYF
TRBJ2-7,.,TRBV15,.,TGTGCCACCAGCAGTGCCGGGGAGGCGGTGCGTCCGCGGGATCGGGATAAGCAGTACTTC,CATSSAGEAVRPRDRDKQYF
TRBJ1-5,.,TRBV5-6,.,TGTGCCAGCAGCTTGGGGCAGTCCCAGCCCCAGCATTTT,CASSLGQSQPQHF
TRBJ2-7,TRBD2,TRBV9,.,TGTGCCAGCAGCGAAAACCCTAGCGGAAGCTCCTACGAGCAGTACTTC,CASSENPSGSSYEQYF
TRBJ2-5,TRBD2,TRBV2,.,TGTGCCAGCAGTGAAGACGGGACTAGTTCGGAGACCCAGTACTTC,CASSEDGTSSETQYF
TRBJ1-5,TRBD1,TRBV29-1,.,TGCAGCGTTGGGGCAAACAGGGGGACCCAGCATTTT,CSVGANRGTQHF
TRBJ2-1,.,TRBV19,few,TGTGCCAGTAGTACAGGTTACAATGAGCAGTTCTTC,CASSTGYNEQFF
TRBJ1-5,.,TRBV21-1,.,TGTGCCAGCAGCAAAGCTTTGTATAGCAATCAGCCCCAGCATTTT,CASSKALYSNQPQHF
TRBJ2-3,.,TRBV4-1,.,TGCGCCAGCAGGCCGTTACAGGGTGTGGCAGATACGCAGTATTTT,CASRPLQGVADTQYF
TRBJ2-1,.,TRBV11-2,.,TGTGCCAGCAGCCAAAATTTGGGAGACAATGAGCAGTTCTTC,CASSQNLGDNEQFF
TRBJ1-3,.,TRBV7-6,.,TGTGCCAGCAGCTTAGAGAAGGGGACTGGAAACACCATATATTTT,CASSLEKGTGNTIYF
TRBJ1-6,TRBD1,TRBV3-1,.,TGTGCCAGCAGCCAGACAGGGGAGTCCTATAATTCACCCCTCCACTTT,CASSQTGESYNSPLHF
TRBJ2-7,TRBD2,TRBV19,.,TGTGCCAGTTCCCCGGGACTAGTGTTCTACGAGCAGTACTTC,CASSPGLVFYEQYF
TRBJ2-7,TRBD2,TRBV4-1,.,TGCGCCAGCAGCCTCTCCGGGACTAGCGGCTCCTACGAGCAGTACTTC,CASSLSGTSGSYEQYF
TRBJ1-6,.,TRBV7-6,.,TGTGCCAGCAGCTTAGCTAGGGCAGTCGATAAATCACCCCTCCACTTT,CASSLARAVDKSPLHF
TRBJ1-2,TRBD1,TRBV7-9,.,TGTGCTATAAGGACAGGCCCGACAACGGACGCTAACTATGGCTACACCTTC,CAIRTGPTTDANYGYTF
TRBJ1-2,TRBD1,TRBV10-3,.,TGTGCCATCAACCCCGGGACAGGGGTTGACTATGGCTACACCTTC,CAINPGTGVDYGYTF
TRBJ2-7,.,TRBV29-1,.,TGCAGCGCCACAACAGGGACTACCTACGAGCAGTACTTC,CSATTGTTYEQYF
TRBJ1-5,.,TRBV21-1,.,TGTGCCAGCGAATCCTACAGGGTTGAGCCCCAGCATTTT,CASESYRVEPQHF
TRBJ2-1,.,TRBV7-9,.,TGTGCCAGCAGCTTAAGACAGCTAGGGGCTGAGCAGTTCTTC,CASSLRQLGAEQFF
TRBJ2-7,.,TRBV11-2,.,TGTGCCAGCAGCTTAGCGGGCAGGGAGGACGAGCAGTACTTC,CASSLAGREDEQYF
TRBJ2-1,TRBD2,TRBV20-1,.,TGCAGTGCTAGAGAGCTAGCGGGGGGGTATGAGCAGTTCTTC,CSARELAGGYEQFF
TRBJ2-7,TRBD1,TRBV20-1,.,TGCAGTGCTACTGGGACAGCCGCCTACGAGCAGTACTTC,CSATGTAAYEQYF
TRBJ1-1,.,TRBV29-1,.,TGCAGCGTTGATACCCCCCTCGGAGCTTTCTTT,CSVDTPLGAFF
TRBJ2-1,.,TRBV11-2,once,TGTGCCAGCAGCTTAGATCCGGGGGTCGGGAATGAGCAGTTCTTC,CASSLDPGVGNEQFF
TRBJ2-5,TRBD2,TRBV10-3,once,TGTGCCATCAAGTCCGGGACTAGTTTCGGGACCCAGTACTTC,CAIKSGTSFGTQYF
TRBJ2-3,TRBD1,TRBV16,.,TGTGCCAGCAGCCAATCAACAGGGGGCACAGATACGCAGTATTTT,CASSQSTGGTDTQYF
TRBJ1-1,.,TRBV12-3/TRBV12-4,.,TGTGCCAGCAGTTTCGGGCTGGCTGAAGCTTTCTTT,CASSFGLAEAFF
TRBJ1-2,TRBD1,TRBV20-1,.,TGCAGTGCTAGAGCCGGGGGACAGGTGGAGGGCTACACCTTC,CSARAGGQVEGYTF
TRBJ1-2,.,TRBV7-9,.,TGTGCCAGCAGCTTAGGCGGGTTCTATGGCTACACCTTC,CASSLGGFYGYTF
TRBJ2-1,TRBD1,TRBV27,.,TGTGCCAGCACCTACCGGACAGGGGGCGAAGAGTTCTTC,CASTYRTGGEEFF
TRBJ1-1,TRBD1,TRBV6-5,once,TGTGCCAGCAGTTCCTTCGGACAGGGGGCTTTCTTT,CASSSFGQGAFF
TRBJ2-7,TRBD1,TRBV7-6,few,TGTGCCAGCAGCTTAGGACAGGGGGGGAACTACGAGCAGTACTTC,CASSLGQGGNYEQYF
TRBJ1-2,.,TRBV5-6,.,TGTGCCAGCAGCTTGTTGCAGGGACTCTATCCCTATGGCTACACCTTC,CASSLLQGLYPYGYTF
TRBJ2-6,.,TRBV6-1,.,TGTGCCAGCAGTGAAGTTGCTGAAGCGGGTACCTCTGGGGCCAACGTCCTGACTTTC,CASSEVAEAGTSGANVLTF